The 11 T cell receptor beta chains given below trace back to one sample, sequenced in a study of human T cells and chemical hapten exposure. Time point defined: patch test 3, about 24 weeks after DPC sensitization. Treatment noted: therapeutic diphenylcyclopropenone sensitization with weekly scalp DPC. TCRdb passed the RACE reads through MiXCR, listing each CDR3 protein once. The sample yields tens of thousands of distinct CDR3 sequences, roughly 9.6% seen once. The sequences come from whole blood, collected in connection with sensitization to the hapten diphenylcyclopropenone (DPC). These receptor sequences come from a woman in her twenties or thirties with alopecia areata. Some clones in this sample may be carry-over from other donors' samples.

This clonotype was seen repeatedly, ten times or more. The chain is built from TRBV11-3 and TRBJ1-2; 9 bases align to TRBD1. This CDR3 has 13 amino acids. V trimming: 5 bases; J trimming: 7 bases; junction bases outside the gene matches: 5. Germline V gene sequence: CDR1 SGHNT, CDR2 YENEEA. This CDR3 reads CASSPTGGSGYTF. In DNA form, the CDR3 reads TGTGCCAGCAGCCCGACAGGGGGAAGTGGCTACACCTTC.

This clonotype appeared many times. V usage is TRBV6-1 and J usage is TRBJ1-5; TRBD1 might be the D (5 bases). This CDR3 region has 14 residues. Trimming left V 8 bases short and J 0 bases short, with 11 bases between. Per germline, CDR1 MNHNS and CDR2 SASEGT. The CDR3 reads CASGHTDSNQPQHF. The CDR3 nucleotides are TGTGCCAGCGGACACACCGATAGCAATCAGCCCCAGCATTTT.

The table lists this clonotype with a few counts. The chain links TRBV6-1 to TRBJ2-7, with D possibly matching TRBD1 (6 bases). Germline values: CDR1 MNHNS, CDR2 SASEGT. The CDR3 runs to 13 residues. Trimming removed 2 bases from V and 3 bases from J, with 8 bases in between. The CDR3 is CASSETQGYEQYF. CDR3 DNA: TGTGCCAGCAGTGAAACACAGGGCTACGAGCAGTACTTC.

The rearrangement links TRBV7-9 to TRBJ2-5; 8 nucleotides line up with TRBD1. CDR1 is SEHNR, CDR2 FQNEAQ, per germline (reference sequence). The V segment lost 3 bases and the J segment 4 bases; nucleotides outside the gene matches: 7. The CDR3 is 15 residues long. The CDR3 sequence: CASSLTGTGLETQYF. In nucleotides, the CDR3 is TGTGCCAGCAGCTTGACCGGGACAGGCCTAGAGACCCAGTACTTC.

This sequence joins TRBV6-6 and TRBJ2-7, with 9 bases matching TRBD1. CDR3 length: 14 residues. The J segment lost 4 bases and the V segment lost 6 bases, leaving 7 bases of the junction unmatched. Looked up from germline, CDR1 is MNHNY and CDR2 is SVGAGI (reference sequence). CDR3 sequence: CASSQGQGTYEQYF. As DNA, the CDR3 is TGTGCCAGCAGCCAGGGACAGGGAACTTACGAGCAGTACTTC.

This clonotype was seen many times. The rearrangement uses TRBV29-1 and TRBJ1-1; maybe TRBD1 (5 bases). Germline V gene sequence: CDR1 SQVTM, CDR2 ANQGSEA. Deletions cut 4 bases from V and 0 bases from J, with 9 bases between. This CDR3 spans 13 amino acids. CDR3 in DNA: TGCAGCGTTGTAGGGGCCATGAACACTGAAGCTTTCTTT. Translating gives CSVVGAMNTEAFF.

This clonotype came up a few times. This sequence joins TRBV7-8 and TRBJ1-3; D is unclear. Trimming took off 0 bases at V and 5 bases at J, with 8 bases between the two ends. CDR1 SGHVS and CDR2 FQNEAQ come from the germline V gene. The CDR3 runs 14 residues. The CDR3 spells CASSLAGPRNTIYF. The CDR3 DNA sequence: TGTGCCAGCAGCTTAGCCGGGCCCCGAAACACCATATATTTT.

The CDR3 DNA follows: TGTGCCAGCAGCCAGGGGCTTGAGTGGCGGGGGGTTCGCCAAGAGACCCAGTACTTC. This gives the protein CASSQGLEWRGVRQETQYF. The V gene is TRBV7-2, the J gene TRBJ2-5; 8 bases map to TRBD2. The CDR3 extends over 19 amino acids. Germline V gives CDR1 SGHTA, CDR2 FQGNSA. V was clipped by 5 bases and J by 1 base; unmatched bases: 18.

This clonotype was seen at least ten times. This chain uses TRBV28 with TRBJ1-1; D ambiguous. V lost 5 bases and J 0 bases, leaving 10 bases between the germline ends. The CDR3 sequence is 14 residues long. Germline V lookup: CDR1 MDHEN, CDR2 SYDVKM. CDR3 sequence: CASSHHQLNTEAFF. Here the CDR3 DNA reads TGTGCCAGCAGTCACCATCAATTGAACACTGAAGCTTTCTTT.

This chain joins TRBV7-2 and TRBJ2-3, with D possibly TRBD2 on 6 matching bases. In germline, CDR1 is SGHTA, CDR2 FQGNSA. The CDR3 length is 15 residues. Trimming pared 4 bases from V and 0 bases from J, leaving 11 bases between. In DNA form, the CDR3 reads TGTGCCAGCAGCTCAGGACTACTTAGCACAGATACGCAGTATTTT. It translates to CASSSGLLSTDTQYF.

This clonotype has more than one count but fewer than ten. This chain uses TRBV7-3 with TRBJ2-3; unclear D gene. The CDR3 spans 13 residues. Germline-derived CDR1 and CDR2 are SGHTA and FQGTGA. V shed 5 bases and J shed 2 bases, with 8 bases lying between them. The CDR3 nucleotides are TGTGCCAGCAGCCGACTCCTCACAGATACGCAGTATTTT. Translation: CASSRLLTDTQYF.